This TCR beta chain was recovered during a study of blood T cell repertoires in COVID-19. This clone was seen a few times. Generated by immunoSEQ multiplex PCR, the TCRdb table keeps only in-frame clones and is missing some. Here the sample spans tens of thousands of clones, over 65% being singletons. The sequence was collected from a man older than 75 with acute or convalescent COVID-19. The sequencing sample was made of peripheral blood.

Here the CDR3 reads CASRFSGLSGEQYF. The CDR3 DNA is TGTGCCAGCAGATTTAGCGGTTTGAGCGGCGAGCAGTACTTC. This sequence joins TRBV28 and TRBJ2-7; D is possibly TRBD2 (6 bases). Trimming removed 6 bases from V and 6 bases from J, with 18 bases in between. Germline loops: CDR1 MDHEN, CDR2 SYDVKM. The CDR3 is made up of 14 amino acids.